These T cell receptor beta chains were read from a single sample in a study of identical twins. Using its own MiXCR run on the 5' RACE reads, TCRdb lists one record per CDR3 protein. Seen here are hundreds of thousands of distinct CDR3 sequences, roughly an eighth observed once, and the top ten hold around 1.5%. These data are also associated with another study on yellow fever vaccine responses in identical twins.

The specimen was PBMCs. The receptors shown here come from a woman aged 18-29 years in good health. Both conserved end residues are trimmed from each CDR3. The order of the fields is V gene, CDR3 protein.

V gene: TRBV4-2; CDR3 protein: ASSQDSVGAGTTEQY
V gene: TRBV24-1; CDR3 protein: ATSDAGLEQF
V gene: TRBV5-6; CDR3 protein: ASSLGLAGVYNEQF
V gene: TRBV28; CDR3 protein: ASSGLAGGLAYEQY
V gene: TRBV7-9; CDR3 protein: ASSLEGVGHNEQF
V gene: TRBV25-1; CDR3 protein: ASSEGGGKYNEQF
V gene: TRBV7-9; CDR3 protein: ASAERGNEQF
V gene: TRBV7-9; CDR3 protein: ASSWGLIQANEQF
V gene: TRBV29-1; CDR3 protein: SVEDRVIRGYT
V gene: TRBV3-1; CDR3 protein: ASSGARTEAF
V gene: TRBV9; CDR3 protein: ASSEAGGRLTDTQY
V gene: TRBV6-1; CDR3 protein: ASSIIAEAYEQY
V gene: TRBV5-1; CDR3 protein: ASSFAGSQETQY
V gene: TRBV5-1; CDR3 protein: ASSLVDGRISGNTIY
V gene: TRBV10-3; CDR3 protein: AISAYSADTQY
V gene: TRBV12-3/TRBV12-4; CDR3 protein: ASSLAGGPIQDTQY
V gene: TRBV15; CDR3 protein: ATSRALDTQY
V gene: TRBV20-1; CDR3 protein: SARSLDRSEKLF
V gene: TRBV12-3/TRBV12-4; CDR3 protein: ASSWGVNEQF
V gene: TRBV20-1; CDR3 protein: SAGRTGGRENIQY
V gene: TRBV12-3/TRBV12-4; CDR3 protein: ASSPATGMNTEAF
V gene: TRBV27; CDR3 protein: ASRADRVSGELF
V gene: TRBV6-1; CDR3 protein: ASRQGLAGTFASYEQY
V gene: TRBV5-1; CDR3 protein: ASSFGTLDTEAF
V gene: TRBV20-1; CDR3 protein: SARDLWLVTQY
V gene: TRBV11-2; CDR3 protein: ASSSGHTSSGELF
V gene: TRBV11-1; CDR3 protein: ASSPPALYNEQF
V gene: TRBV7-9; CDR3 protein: ASSQDRLLAKNIQY
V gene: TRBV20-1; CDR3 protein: SARDIVTSGGSGLRTGELF
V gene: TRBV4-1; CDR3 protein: ASSQDMAGVDYGYT
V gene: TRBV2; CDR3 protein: ASSPPGLAGSNEQF
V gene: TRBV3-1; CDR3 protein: ASSQSTVMETQY
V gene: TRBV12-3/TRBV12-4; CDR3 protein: ASTLGQGYTEAF
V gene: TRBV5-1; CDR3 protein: ASSPQGGLNTEAF
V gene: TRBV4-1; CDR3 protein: ASSQTNYEQY
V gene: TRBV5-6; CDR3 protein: ASSLAKTATPTYGYT
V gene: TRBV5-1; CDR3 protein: ASSTRLAGYTGELF
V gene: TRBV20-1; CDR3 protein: SARDLEETYEQY
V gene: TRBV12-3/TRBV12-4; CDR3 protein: ASSLPGVTGITDTQY
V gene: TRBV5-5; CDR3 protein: ASSRSPGTAQETQY
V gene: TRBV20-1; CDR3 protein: SASSLVNEQF
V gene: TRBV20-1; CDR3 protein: SAREGENIQY
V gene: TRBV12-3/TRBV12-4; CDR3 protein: ASSLGTNSNQPQH
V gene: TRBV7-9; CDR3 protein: ASSNRAPKNTEAF
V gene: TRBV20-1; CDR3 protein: SAREATTNSPLH